The subject of this entry is one T cell receptor beta chain. Produced via immunoSEQ multiplex PCR; TCRdb's table is partial and in-frame only. The table records some 200,000 clones, 84% of them present only once. The data are from a study of blood T cell repertoires in COVID-19. Across the study: Acute and convalescent COVID-19 specimens originated in the United States, Italy and Spain.

In germline, CDR1 is SNHLY, CDR2 FYNNEI. V dropped 6 bases and J dropped 1; count of bases not matched to a gene: 5. This CDR3 has 16 residues. This TCR came from a woman aged 80 or over with active or convalescent COVID-19. The chain recombines TRBV2 with TRBJ2-2; 10 bases map to TRBD2. The source material was peripheral blood. The CDR3 nucleotides are TGTGCCAGCAGAGGTAGCGGGGGGCTGAACACCGGGGAGCTGTTTTTT. Translating gives CASRGSGGLNTGELFF. Together with reference TRBV2 and TRBJ2-2, the CDR3 gives the full variable domain: EPEVTQTPSHQVTQMGQEVILRCVPISNHLYFYWYRQILGQKVEFLVSFYNNEISEKSEIFDDQFSVERPDGSNFTLKIRSTKLEDSAMYFCASRGSGGLNTGELFFGEGSRLTVL.